These T cell receptor beta chains were read from a single sample in a study of cytomegalovirus exposure and HLA in healthy donors. Profiling relied on immunoSEQ multiplex PCR, and the TCRdb table lists in-frame clones only, not all of them. The table shows about 170,000 clones, with 70% to 80% occurring only once. Sequenced input: PBMCs. These receptors all stem from a female donor in good health and CMV-seronegative. CDR3s include the opening cysteine and the closing phenylalanine or tryptophan. The order of the fields is CDR3 length, clone size, D gene, V gene, J gene, CDR3 protein, CDR3 DNA. A D gene is named only where the DNA matches it firmly. Size is stated for part of the rows, as once, few or many counts, or as a class when the clone is expanded.

14	NA	TRBD1	TRBV4-3	TRBJ1-2	CASSQVGTGYGYTF	TGCGCCAGCAGCCAAGTAGGGACAGGGTATGGCTACACCTTC
15	NA	TRBD1	TRBV27	TRBJ2-7	CASSLVGQGSYEQYF	TGTGCCAGCAGTCTCGTGGGACAGGGATCCTACGAGCAGTACTTC
13	NA	NA	TRBV7-2	TRBJ1-2	CASSLETALGYTF	TGTGCCAGCAGCTTAGAGACAGCGCTTGGCTACACCTTC
16	NA	TRBD1	TRBV7-3	TRBJ2-2	CASSITGRGRTGELFF	TGTGCCAGCAGTATCACGGGCAGGGGGCGCACCGGGGAGCTGTTTTTT
14	few	NA	TRBV5-4	TRBJ2-3	CASRRDRPTDTQYF	TGTGCCAGCAGGCGGGACAGACCCACAGATACGCAGTATTTT
14	NA	NA	TRBV7-9	TRBJ1-6	CASSLGRLNSPLHF	TGTGCCAGCAGCTTAGGGAGGTTGAATTCACCCCTCCACTTT
15	few	NA	TRBV7-2	TRBJ1-2	CASSLESAGIYGYTF	TGTGCCAGCAGCTTAGAGTCAGCAGGGATCTATGGCTACACCTTC
14	NA	TRBD2	TRBV5-4	TRBJ2-3	CASSGGTSGDTQYF	TGTGCCAGCAGCGGGGGGACTAGCGGAGATACGCAGTATTTT
15	NA	TRBD1	TRBV28	TRBJ2-7	CASSLPDRGAYEQYF	TGTGCCAGCAGTCTCCCCGACAGGGGAGCCTACGAGCAGTACTTC
15	once	TRBD2	TRBV5-1	TRBJ2-7	CASSGSGSSSYEQYF	TGCGCCAGCAGCGGTAGCGGGAGTAGCTCCTACGAGCAGTACTTC
14	few	NA	TRBV5-8	TRBJ2-7	CASSRRGAVYEQYF	TGTGCCAGCAGCCGCCGGGGGGCCGTCTACGAGCAGTACTTC
14	NA	TRBD1	TRBV4-3	TRBJ1-5	CASSLGTGNQPQHF	TGCGCCAGCAGCCTAGGGACAGGGAATCAGCCCCAGCATTTT
16	NA	NA	TRBV19	TRBJ1-5	CASSMDRLLSNQPQHF	TGTGCCAGTAGTATGGACAGACTACTTAGCAATCAGCCCCAGCATTTT
17	NA	TRBD1	TRBV9	TRBJ1-2	CASSVVDGTGGDYGYTF	TGTGCCAGCAGCGTAGTCGACGGGACAGGGGGGGACTATGGCTACACCTTC
13	NA	TRBD1	TRBV28	TRBJ1-2	CASRTGGDYGYTF	TGTGCCAGCAGGACAGGGGGCGATTATGGCTACACCTTC
15	NA	TRBD2	TRBV7-2	TRBJ2-7	CASSLVDGGAYEQYF	TGTGCCAGCAGCTTAGTGGACGGGGGGGCCTACGAGCAGTACTTC
16	NA	NA	TRBV4-2	TRBJ2-1	CASSQEAGTYHNEQFF	TGTGCCAGCAGCCAAGAAGCCGGGACTTACCACAATGAGCAGTTCTTC
16	NA	NA	TRBV1	TRBJ1-5	CTSSQGRGGRRQPQHF	TGCACCAGCAGCCAAGGGAGGGGGGGAAGGAGACAGCCCCAGCATTTT
13	NA	NA	TRBV11-2	TRBJ1-2	CASSLGEGDGYTF	TGTGCCAGCAGCTTAGGTGAAGGGGATGGCTACACCTTC
15	NA	NA	TRBV18	TRBJ2-1	CASSPKSGSYNEQFF	TGTGCCAGCTCACCTAAATCCGGGTCCTACAATGAGCAGTTCTTC
10	NA	NA	TRBV6-5	TRBJ2-7	CASGSDEQYF	TGTGCCAGCGGTTCCGACGAGCAGTACTTC
16	NA	TRBD2	TRBV4-3	TRBJ2-7	CASSQDDSGRAYEQYF	TGCGCCAGCAGCCAAGATGATTCCGGGAGGGCCTACGAGCAGTACTTC
15	NA	TRBD2	TRBV5-1	TRBJ2-5	CASSRGTSGVETQYF	TGCGCCAGCAGCAGAGGGACTAGCGGCGTAGAGACCCAGTACTTC
13	NA	TRBD2	TRBV6-4	TRBJ2-1	CASSSLAGEVKFF	TGTGCCAGCAGCTCTTTAGCGGGAGAAGTTAAGTTCTTC
10	NA	NA	TRBV30	TRBJ1-4	CAWSNEKLFF	TGTGCCTGGTCAAATGAAAAACTGTTTTTT
12	once	NA	TRBV19	TRBJ1-3	CASSPQGNTIYF	TGTGCCAGTAGTCCCCAGGGCAACACCATATATTTT
14	NA	TRBD1	TRBV4-3	TRBJ1-6	CASSLTGVGSPLHF	TGCGCCAGCAGCCTTACAGGGGTGGGTTCACCCCTCCACTTT
15	NA	NA	TRBV6-5	TRBJ2-5	CASSYSRLAGETQYF	TGTGCCAGCAGTTACTCTCGTCTAGCCGGAGAGACCCAGTACTTC
13	few	NA	TRBV6-6	TRBJ1-5	CASRVQGYQPQHF	TGTGCCAGCAGGGTTCAGGGTTATCAGCCCCAGCATTTT
17	NA	NA	TRBV27	TRBJ1-5	CASSPQRTANSNQPQHF	TGTGCCAGCAGTCCACAGAGGACAGCGAACTCTAATCAGCCCCAGCATTTT
19	NA	TRBD2	TRBV7-2	TRBJ2-1	CASSLTGRWRTQSYNEQFF	TGTGCCAGCAGCTTAACCGGGAGGTGGCGGACTCAATCTTACAATGAGCAGTTCTTC
16	NA	TRBD1	TRBV7-2	TRBJ2-2	CASSLWTGRNTGELFF	TGTGCCAGCAGCCTATGGACAGGACGGAACACCGGGGAGCTGTTTTTT
16	NA	NA	TRBV7-8	TRBJ2-7	CASSTETGKLLYEQYF	TGTGCCAGCAGCACTGAGACAGGAAAGTTACTCTACGAGCAGTACTTC
15	NA	TRBD1	TRBV4-3	TRBJ1-5	CASSQLTGLNQPQHF	TGCGCCAGCAGCCAACTGACAGGGCTAAATCAGCCCCAGCATTTT
13	NA	NA	TRBV11-3	TRBJ1-1	CASSLAVNTEAFF	TGTGCCAGCAGCTTAGCGGTGAACACTGAAGCTTTCTTT
20	NA	TRBD1	TRBV9	TRBJ2-3	CASSVPRQGANSQHTDTQYF	TGTGCCAGCAGCGTCCCCAGACAGGGGGCAAACTCCCAACACACAGATACGCAGTATTTT
15	NA	NA	TRBV4-3	TRBJ2-7	CASSQAVQHNYEQYF	TGCGCCAGCAGCCAAGCTGTACAGCACAACTACGAGCAGTACTTC
21	NA	TRBD2	TRBV28	TRBJ2-5	CASSSPRGTSGPEVDPETQYF	TGTGCCAGCAGTTCCCCTAGGGGGACTAGCGGCCCGGAGGTTGATCCGGAGACCCAGTACTTC
14	few	NA	TRBV2	TRBJ1-2	CASSVARVTYGYTF	TGTGCCAGCAGTGTTGCCAGGGTAACCTATGGCTACACCTTC
14	NA	NA	TRBV18	TRBJ2-5	CASSPRRQGETQYF	TGTGCCAGCTCACCACGAAGGCAGGGGGAGACCCAGTACTTC